What follows are 30 T cell receptor beta chains derived from one specimen sequenced in a study of T cell responses to AZD1222 COVID-19 vaccine. Profiling relied on immunoSEQ multiplex PCR, and the TCRdb table lists in-frame clones only, not all of them. The table shows about 67,000 clones, with 84% occurring only once. The input for sequencing was peripheral blood, taken on day 0 of AZD1222 vaccination. These receptor sequences come from an adult in good health.

Written as DNA, the CDR3 is TGTGCCAGCAGTGAACGGAGGGCGACTGAAGCTTTCTTT. Translated, it gives CASSERRATEAFF. This chain links TRBV6-1 with TRBJ1-1; D gene unclear. V was pared by 2 bases and J by 5 bases, with 9 bases between. The CDR3 totals 13 residues. The germline gives CDR1 MNHNS, CDR2 SASEGT.

The sample holds a few counts of this clone. The rearrangement links TRBV24-1 to TRBJ2-5, with D possibly TRBD1 on 5 matching bases. Deletions cut 3 bases from V and 4 bases from J, with 14 bases between. Looked up from germline, CDR1 is KGHDR and CDR2 is SFDVKD. The CDR3 runs 15 residues. The CDR3 spells CATSDPRQSGETQYF. In nucleotides, the CDR3 is TGTGCCACCAGTGATCCTCGACAGAGTGGAGAGACCCAGTACTTC.

The J gene is TRBJ1-1, the V gene TRBV5-6; D unclear. This CDR3 has 16 residues. V shed 2 bases and J shed 1 base, with 15 bases lying between them. Germline lookup yields CDR1 SGHDT and CDR2 YYEEEE. The DNA of the CDR3 is TGTGCCAGCAGCTTTTTCACGGGCAGAAGGAACACTGAAGCTTTCTTT. It specifies CASSFFTGRRNTEAFF.

The CDR3 spells CASQTGRPDTQYF. In DNA form, the CDR3 reads TGTGCCAGTCAGACAGGGAGGCCAGATACGCAGTATTTT. The chain carries TRBV2 and TRBJ2-3, with D perhaps TRBD1 (7 bases). CDR3 size: 13 residues. Trimming removed 9 bases at V and 4 bases at J, with 14 bases between. Per germline, CDR1 SNHLY and CDR2 FYNNEI.

This chain connects TRBV29-1 to TRBJ2-1, with 12 bases matching TRBD2. In germline, CDR1 is SQVTM, CDR2 ANQGSEA. This CDR3 comprises 14 residues. The trim removed 7 bases at V and 4 bases at J, leaving 5 bases unmatched. The CDR3 protein is CSGPLAGGYNEQFF. Here the CDR3 DNA reads TGCAGCGGGCCTCTAGCGGGAGGGTACAATGAGCAGTTCTTC.

The chain couples TRBV18 to TRBJ2-3; TRBD1 might be the D (5 bases). Between the trimmed V and J ends, which lost 5 bases and 0 bases, there was a span of 6 bases. In germline, CDR1 is KGHSH, CDR2 LQKENI. The CDR3 runs 13 residues. The CDR3 region has the DNA TGTGCCAGCTCAGGGGCTAGCACAGATACGCAGTATTTT. This codes for CASSGASTDTQYF.

The V call is TRBV3-1 (or the pseudogene TRBV3-2), the J call TRBJ2-7; 8 nucleotides agree with TRBD2. Germline V CDR1 and CDR2: LGHDT, YNNKEL (reference sequence). The CDR3 has 15 residues. V dropped 6 bases and J dropped 8; count of bases not matched to a gene: 15. This CDR3 is CASSLGISGRIQQYF. CDR3 DNA sequence: TGTGCCAGCAGTCTGGGTATCAGCGGGAGAATCCAGCAGTACTTC.

V is TRBV12-5 and J is TRBJ2-6; D unresolved. This CDR3 is built from 19 residues. V lost 3 bases, J lost 0 bases, and 18 bases lay in between. Germline values: CDR1 LGHNT, CDR2 FRNRAP. This CDR3 is CASGLFSLAENSGANVLTF. The CDR3 DNA reads TGTGCTAGTGGTTTATTCTCGTTGGCGGAAAACTCTGGGGCCAACGTCCTGACTTTC.

A remark on this clone: The junction shows a germline mismatch at one end, possibly a read error. V and J are TRBV15 and TRBJ1-4; a weak D match, TRBD1 (5 bases). This CDR3 contains 12 residues. Germline V gene sequence: CDR1 LNHNV, CDR2 YYDKDF (reference sequence). The CDR3: CATSRPTGHVNF. CDR3 nucleotide sequence: TGTGCCACCAGCAGACCTACCGGACATGTGAATTTT.

This chain connects TRBV24-1 to TRBJ2-3; D gene unclear. The CDR3 sequence is 14 residues long. The germline V and J ends were trimmed by 6 bases and 1 base, with 10 bases remaining between them. Germline CDR1 and CDR2: KGHDR and SFDVKD. The CDR3 reads CATSYGPGTDTQYF. The CDR3 DNA follows: TGTGCCACCAGTTACGGGCCTGGCACAGATACGCAGTATTTT.

This sequence joins TRBV7-2 and TRBJ1-6, with D possibly being TRBD1 (5 bases). V lost 5 bases and J lost 7, with 9 bases in between. Germline V gene lookup returns CDR1 SGHTA and CDR2 FQGNSA. The CDR3 has 13 residues. The CDR3 reads CASSPRQNSPLHF. For the CDR3, the DNA is TGTGCCAGCAGCCCCAGACAGAATTCACCCCTCCACTTT.

The rearrangement joins TRBV4-1 to TRBJ2-7; tentatively, D is TRBD1 (5 bases). In germline, CDR1 is MGHRA, CDR2 YSYEKL. This CDR3 spans 14 amino acids. Trimming removed 4 bases at V and 1 base at J, with 11 bases between. Here the CDR3 reads CASSLDRTSYEQYF. The CDR3 DNA reads as TGCGCCAGCAGCCTCGACAGAACGTCCTACGAGCAGTACTTC.

V and J are TRBV18 and TRBJ1-4; D is ambiguous. Between the trimmed V and J ends, which lost 2 bases and 2 bases, there was a span of 6 bases. The length of the CDR3 is 14 residues. Per germline, CDR1 KGHSH and CDR2 LQKENI. Here the CDR3 reads CASSPSGTNEKLFF. The CDR3 nucleotides read TGTGCCAGCTCACCATCTGGGACTAATGAAAAACTGTTTTTT. The full variable domain, completed using reference TRBV18 and TRBJ1-4, is NAGVMQNPRHLVRRRGQEARLRCSPMKGHSHVYWYRQLPEEGLKFMVYLQKENIIDESGMPKERFSAEFPKEGPSILRIQQVVRGDSAAYFCASSPSGTNEKLFFGSGTQLSVL.

The V call is TRBV30, the J call TRBJ1-2; TRBD1 aligns across 8 bases. Trimming cost V 3 bases and J 6 bases; bases outside gene matches: 12. CDR1 is GTSNPN, CDR2 SVGIG, per germline (reference sequence). The CDR3 sequence is 15 residues long. CDR3 sequence: CAWRALGQGIDGYTF. The DNA of the CDR3 is TGTGCCTGGAGGGCCCTCGGACAGGGCATCGATGGCTACACCTTC.

The rearrangement links TRBV6-5 to TRBJ1-3; no definite D call. CDR1 and CDR2 (germline): MNHEY, SVGAGI. Trimming stripped 5 bases from V and 0 bases from J, with 2 bases between. This CDR3 is 12 amino acids long. For the CDR3, the DNA is TGTGCCAGCAGTCCCTCTGGAAACACCATATATTTT. Translating it yields CASSPSGNTIYF.

This sequence joins TRBV9 and TRBJ2-5; TRBD2 agrees at 13 bases. The CDR3 totals 16 residues. The trim removed 0 bases at V and 4 bases at J, leaving 3 bases unmatched. Per the germline V gene, CDR1 is SGDLS and CDR2 is YYNGEE. This CDR3 is CASSVGTSGGPETQYF. The CDR3 DNA reads TGTGCCAGCAGCGTAGGGACTAGCGGGGGCCCAGAGACCCAGTACTTC.

This clone is a singleton in its sample. This chain connects TRBV6-5 to TRBJ1-3; D is uncertain. V was pared by 4 bases and J by 3 bases, with 10 bases between. The germline gives CDR1 MNHEY, CDR2 SVGAGI. The CDR3 sequence is 14 residues long. The CDR3 sequence: CASSLRSGGNTIYF. In nucleotides, the CDR3 is TGTGCCAGCAGTTTGCGATCCGGTGGAAACACCATATATTTT.

V is TRBV3-1 (or the pseudogene TRBV3-2) and J is TRBJ1-1, with no clear D. CDR3 length: 14 residues. Germline V gene data show CDR1 as LGHDT and CDR2 as YNNKEL (reference sequence). V lost 4 bases and J lost 0, with 9 bases in between. CDR3 DNA: TGTGCCAGCAGCCTCTCCCAGTTGAACACTGAAGCTTTCTTT. It encodes CASSLSQLNTEAFF.

This sequence joins TRBV12-3 or TRBV12-4 and TRBJ1-1; the D gene is possibly TRBD1 (6 bases). V lost 7 bases and J lost 5, with 11 bases in between. CDR3 length: 12 amino acids. CDR3 sequence (DNA): TGTGCCAGCACCCAAGGGGGAACTGAAGCTTTCTTT. Translated: CASTQGGTEAFF.

Remarks on this clone: At one end the junction does not follow the germline gene, possibly because of a read error. The rearrangement uses TRBV19 and TRBJ2-2; D ambiguous. The CDR3 length is 15 residues. CDR1 is LNHDA and CDR2 is SQIVND in the germline V gene (reference sequence). The CDR3 DNA reads TGTGCCAGTAGTATAGCGGCCTTGAACGCCGGGGAGCTGTTTTTT. This codes for CASSIAALNAGELFF.

This clone was counted once. This chain connects TRBV9 to TRBJ2-2, with 7 positions matching TRBD2. In germline, CDR1 is SGDLS, CDR2 YYNGEE. CDR3 size: 16 residues. Trimming took 0 bases from V and 7 from J; bases not matched to a gene: 9. The CDR3 DNA is TGTGCCAGCAGCGTAGGGGGCGGGAGAGCGCTCGGGGAGCTGTTTTTT. It codes for CASSVGGGRALGELFF.

The rearrangement uses TRBV28 and TRBJ2-7; D perhaps matches TRBD1 (5 bases). Germline CDR1 reads MDHEN; CDR2 reads SYDVKM. V dropped 9 bases and J dropped 2 bases, with 14 bases sitting between them. The CDR3 consists of 13 residues. CDR3 sequence (DNA): TGTGCCAGTATCGACAGCCCTCCCTACGAGCAGTACTTC. It encodes CASIDSPPYEQYF.

V gene TRBV2 combines with J gene TRBJ1-1, with 7 bases matching TRBD1. This CDR3 region has 13 residues. The V gene's germline CDR1 is SNHLY and CDR2 FYNNEI. V shed 7 bases, J shed 1 base, and the junction held 3 bases outside the gene matches. The CDR3 protein is CASTQGENTEAFF. The CDR3 nucleotides are TGTGCCAGCACCCAGGGGGAGAACACTGAAGCTTTCTTT. Supplemented by reference TRBV2 and TRBJ1-1, the full variable domain reads EPEVTQTPSHQVTQMGQEVILRCVPISNHLYFYWYRQILGQKVEFLVSFYNNEISEKSEIFDDQFSVERPDGSNFTLKIRSTKLEDSAMYFCASTQGENTEAFFGQGTRLTVV.

The table lists this clone with a few counts. This chain joins TRBV10-3 and TRBJ2-3, with 7 bases fitting TRBD2. With 8 bases clipped from V and 1 base from J, the junction kept 3 bases outside the gene matches. This CDR3 region has 13 residues. Germline V gene sequence: CDR1 ENHRY, CDR2 SYGVKD. The CDR3 here is CAIGGSRTDTQYF. DNA for the CDR3: TGTGCCATCGGCGGGAGTCGCACAGATACGCAGTATTTT.

The rearrangement uses TRBV6-5 and TRBJ2-7, with a tentative D call TRBD1 (5 bases). The germline CDR1 and CDR2 sequences are MNHEY and SVGAGI. Trimming took off 0 bases at V and 6 bases at J, with 9 bases between the two ends. This CDR3 region has 13 residues. CDR3 sequence: CASSYSQGVEQYF. CDR3 nucleotides: TGTGCCAGCAGTTACTCGCAGGGTGTCGAGCAGTACTTC.

The chain is built from TRBV24-1 and TRBJ2-2; the match to TRBD1 covers 8 bases. This CDR3 spans 16 amino acids. Germline V gene sequence: CDR1 KGHDR, CDR2 SFDVKD. The ends lost 3 bases at V and 1 base at J; junction bases unmatched: 3. CDR3 DNA: TGTGCCACCAGTGATGTCGACAGGGGGAACACCGGGGAGCTGTTTTTT. Translating it yields CATSDVDRGNTGELFF.

The genes are TRBV6-4 and TRBJ2-5; TRBD1 is a possible D gene (5 bases). Germline CDR1 and CDR2: MRHNA and SNTAGT. The CDR3 sequence is 13 residues long. V lost 5 bases and J 3 bases, leaving 10 bases between the germline ends. The CDR3 is CASSKGLKETQYF. The CDR3, as DNA: TGTGCCAGCAGTAAGGGGCTGAAAGAGACCCAGTACTTC.

The chain couples TRBV5-1 to TRBJ2-7; TRBD1 matches 7 bases. The V segment lost 2 bases and the J segment 1 base; nucleotides outside the gene matches: 6. Germline values: CDR1 SGHRS, CDR2 YFSETQ. CDR3 length equals 15 residues. CDR3 in DNA: TGCGCCAGCAGCTTCTCCTGGGACAGATCCTACGAGCAGTACTTC. This encodes CASSFSWDRSYEQYF.

V usage is TRBV5-1 and J usage is TRBJ2-3, with D possibly being TRBD1 (6 bases). V lost 5 bases and J lost 3, with 16 bases in between. The CDR3 has 15 amino acids. CDR1 and CDR2 (germline): SGHRS, YFSETQ. This chain's CDR3 is CASSTATGMTDTQYF. CDR3 sequence (DNA): TGCGCCAGCAGTACCGCTACAGGGATGACAGATACGCAGTATTTT.

This chain uses TRBV6-5 with TRBJ1-5, with D possibly TRBD1 on 5 matching bases. V lost 4 bases to trimming and J lost 4 bases, with 11 bases between them. There are 14 residues in the CDR3. The germline V gene has CDR1 MNHEY and CDR2 SVGAGI. The CDR3 region is CASSSQGWNQPQHF. The CDR3 DNA is TGTGCCAGCAGTTCGCAGGGTTGGAATCAGCCCCAGCATTTT.